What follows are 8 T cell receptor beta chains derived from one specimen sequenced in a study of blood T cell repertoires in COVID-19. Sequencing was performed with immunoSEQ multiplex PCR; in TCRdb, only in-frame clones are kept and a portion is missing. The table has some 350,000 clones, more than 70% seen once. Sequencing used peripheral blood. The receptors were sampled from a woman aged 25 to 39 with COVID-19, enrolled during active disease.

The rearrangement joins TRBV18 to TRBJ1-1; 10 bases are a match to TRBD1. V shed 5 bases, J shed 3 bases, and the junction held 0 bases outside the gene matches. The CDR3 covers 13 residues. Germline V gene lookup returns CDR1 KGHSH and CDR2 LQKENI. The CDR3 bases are TGTGCCAGCTCAGGACAGGGGGACACTGAAGCTTTCTTT. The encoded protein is CASSGQGDTEAFF.

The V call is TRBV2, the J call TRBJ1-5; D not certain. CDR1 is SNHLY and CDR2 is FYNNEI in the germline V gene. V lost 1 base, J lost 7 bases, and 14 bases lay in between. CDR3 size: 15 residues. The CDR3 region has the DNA TGTGCCAGCAGTGAAGGAGCGAGGGAGGACCAGCCCCAGCATTTT. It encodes CASSEGAREDQPQHF.

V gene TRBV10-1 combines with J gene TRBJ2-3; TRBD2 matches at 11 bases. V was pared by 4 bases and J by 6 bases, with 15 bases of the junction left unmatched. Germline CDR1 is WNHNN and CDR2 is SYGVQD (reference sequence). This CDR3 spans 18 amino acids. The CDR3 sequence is CASSGILAGANLGDTQYF. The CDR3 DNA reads TGCGCCAGCAGTGGGATACTAGCGGGGGCCAACTTGGGGGATACGCAGTATTTT.

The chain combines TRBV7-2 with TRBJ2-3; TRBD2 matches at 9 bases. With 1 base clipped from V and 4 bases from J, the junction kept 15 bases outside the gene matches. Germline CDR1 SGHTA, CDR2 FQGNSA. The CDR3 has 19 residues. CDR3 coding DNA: TGTGCCAGCAGCTTAGTGAGCTCTTCTAGCGGGATGACCCCAGATACGCAGTATTTT. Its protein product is CASSLVSSSSGMTPDTQYF.

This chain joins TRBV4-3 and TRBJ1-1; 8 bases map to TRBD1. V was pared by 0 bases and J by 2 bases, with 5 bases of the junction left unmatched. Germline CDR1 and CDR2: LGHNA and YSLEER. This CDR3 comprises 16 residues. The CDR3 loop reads CASSQDYRGRNTEAFF. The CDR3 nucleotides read TGCGCCAGCAGCCAAGATTACAGGGGGAGAAACACTGAAGCTTTCTTT.

As DNA, the CDR3 is TGTGCCAGCAGCTTCGGGACAGGGGCCCGATCCGGGGAGCTGTTTTTT. Its translation is CASSFGTGARSGELFF. V gene TRBV7-9 combines with J gene TRBJ2-2; 10 bases map to TRBD1. Germline values: CDR1 SEHNR, CDR2 FQNEAQ (reference sequence). The CDR3 has 16 amino acids. The J segment lost 6 bases and the V segment lost 3 bases, leaving 7 bases of the junction unmatched.

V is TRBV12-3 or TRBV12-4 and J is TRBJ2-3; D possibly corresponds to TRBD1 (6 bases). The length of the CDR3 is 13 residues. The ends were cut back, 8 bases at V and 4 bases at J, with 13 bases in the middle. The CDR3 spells CASARGGPDTQYF. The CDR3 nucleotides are TGTGCCAGCGCTAGAGGGGGACCAGATACGCAGTATTTT.

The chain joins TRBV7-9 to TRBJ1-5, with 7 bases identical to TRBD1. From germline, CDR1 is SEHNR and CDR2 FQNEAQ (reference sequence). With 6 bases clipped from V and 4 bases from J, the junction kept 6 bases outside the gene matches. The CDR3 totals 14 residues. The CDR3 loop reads CASRRGQVNQPQHF. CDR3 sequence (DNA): TGTGCCAGCAGGAGAGGACAGGTAAATCAGCCCCAGCATTTT.